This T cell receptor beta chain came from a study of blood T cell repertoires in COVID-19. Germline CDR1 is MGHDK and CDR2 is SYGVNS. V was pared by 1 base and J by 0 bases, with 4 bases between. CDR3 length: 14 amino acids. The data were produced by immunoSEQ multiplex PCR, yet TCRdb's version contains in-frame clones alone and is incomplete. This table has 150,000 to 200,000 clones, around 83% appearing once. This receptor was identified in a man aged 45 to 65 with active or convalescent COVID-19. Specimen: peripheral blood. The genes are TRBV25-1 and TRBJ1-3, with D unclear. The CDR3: CASSEFNSGNTIYF. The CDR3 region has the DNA TGTGCCAGCAGTGAATTCAACTCTGGAAACACCATATATTTT.